This T cell receptor (beta chain) is drawn from a study of blood T cell repertoires in COVID-19. Study-wide background: Sites across the United States, Italy and Spain contributed samples from acute and convalescent COVID-19. Sources were T cells, B-cell-depleted T cells, or PBMCs; the material itself was cDNA or gDNA.

Original handling: Using reference gene primer amplification, nucleated cell counts were estimated. Using immunoSEQ multiplex PCR, the repertoire was profiled, and TCRdb retains in-frame clones only, with some absent. V and J calls and clone size follow that table, whereas D and trimming were derived from the DNA. The sample lists about 150,000 clones, over 80% seen once, with around 6.3% in the top ten. The CDR3 consists of 12 residues. V was trimmed by 1 base and J by 8 bases, leaving 8 bases between them. The V gene's germline CDR1 is LGHDT and CDR2 YNNKEL (reference sequence). The source of this sequence is a man at least 80 years old with acute or convalescent COVID-19. V and J are TRBV3-1 (or the pseudogene TRBV3-2) and TRBJ1-2; a weak D match, TRBD1 (5 bases). The material sequenced was peripheral blood. The chain's CDR3 is CASSQGGHGYTF. The DNA of the CDR3 is TGTGCCAGCAGCCAAGGAGGACACGGCTACACCTTC.